Following are 17 T cell receptor beta chains from one sample sequenced in a study of blood T cell repertoires in COVID-19. Sequenced by immunoSEQ multiplex PCR; TCRdb stores in-frame clones only, minus some. Of 250,000 to 350,000 clones detected, 88% appear once; the ten largest clones hold over 2%. Input material: PBMCs or T cells enriched from blood (not recorded which). All receptors derive from a woman aged 55-69 years in a cohort exposed to, infected with or recovered from COVID-19 (not recorded which).

This clone was recorded a few times. This chain links TRBV15 with TRBJ1-1; D may be TRBD1 (6 bases). Germline CDR1 LNHNV, CDR2 YYDKDF (reference sequence). V shed 9 bases and J shed 0 bases, with 11 bases lying between them. CDR3 length: 13 amino acids. The CDR3 coding sequence is TGTGCCACTGCCGGGACACTGAACACTGAAGCTTTCTTT. Amino acids: CATAGTLNTEAFF.

The rearrangement joins TRBV5-6 to TRBJ1-4, with 7 bases fitting TRBD1. This CDR3 comprises 14 residues. V lost 6 bases, J lost 2 bases, and 4 bases stayed unmatched. Germline V lookup: CDR1 SGHDT, CDR2 YYEEEE. CDR3 region: CASTGTATNEKLFF. The CDR3 DNA follows: TGTGCCAGCACCGGGACAGCTACTAATGAAAAACTGTTTTTT.

The chain has TRBV15 and TRBJ2-5; 7 bases are shared with TRBD1. J lost 4 bases, V lost 3 bases, and 5 bases had no gene match. The germline gives CDR1 LNHNV, CDR2 YYDKDF (reference sequence). The length of the CDR3 is 14 residues. The CDR3 loop reads CATSRPDRAETQYF. The CDR3 nucleotides read TGTGCCACCAGCAGGCCCGACAGGGCAGAGACCCAGTACTTC.

This chain links TRBV5-1 with TRBJ1-6; 8 bases fit TRBD1. Germline-derived CDR1 and CDR2 are SGHRS and YFSETQ. The V gene end was trimmed by 2 bases and the J gene end by 7 bases; junction bases not matched to a gene: 2. The CDR3 consists of 14 residues. CDR3: CASSLQGENSPLHF. DNA of the CDR3: TGCGCCAGCAGCTTACAGGGGGAGAATTCACCCCTCCACTTT. Full variable domain (outside the CDR3, taken from reference TRBV5-1 and TRBJ1-6): KAGVTQTPRYLIKTRGQQVTLSCSPISGHRSVSWYQQTPGQGLQFLFEYFSETQRNKGNFPGRFSGRQFSNSRSEMNVSTLELGDSALYLCASSLQGENSPLHFGNGTRLTVT.

A single count supports this clone. The CDR3 DNA sequence: TGTGCCAGCAGTAGGACAGCCAGCGTTGAAGCTTTCTTT. Translating gives CASSRTASVEAFF. The V gene is TRBV2, the J gene TRBJ1-1; tentative D call: TRBD1 (6 bases). Trimming left V 5 bases short and J 7 bases short, with 14 bases between. This CDR3 comprises 13 residues. Germline CDR1 is SNHLY and CDR2 is FYNNEI.

CDR3 nucleotides: TGTGCCACCAGGACAACAGGGGCGGACGGTGAGCAGTACTTC. Translation: CATRTTGADGEQYF. The gene calls are TRBV15 and TRBJ2-7; 7 bases align to TRBD1. Germline V gene data show CDR1 as LNHNV and CDR2 as YYDKDF (reference sequence). With 6 bases clipped from V and 7 bases from J, the junction kept 12 bases outside the gene matches. The CDR3 sequence is 14 residues long.

The V call is TRBV3-1 (or the pseudogene TRBV3-2), the J call TRBJ1-2, with 11 bases matching TRBD1. V dropped 6 bases and J dropped 4; count of bases not matched to a gene: 1. Germline CDR1 and CDR2: LGHDT and YNNKEL (reference sequence). The CDR3 has 13 residues. In DNA, the CDR3 is TGTGCCAGCAGTGGGACAGGGGGCTATGGCTACACCTTC. It translates to CASSGTGGYGYTF.

The J gene is TRBJ1-4, the V gene TRBV7-2; 10 bases are a match to TRBD1. J gave up 8 bases and V 5 bases, and 5 bases lay outside the gene matches. Germline-derived CDR1 and CDR2 are SGHTA and FQGNSA. CDR3 length equals 14 residues. The CDR3 is CASSQRTGGEKLFF. In DNA, the CDR3 is TGTGCCAGCAGCCAACGGACAGGGGGGGAAAAACTGTTTTTT. Full variable domain (missing parts from reference TRBV7-2 and TRBJ1-4): GAGVSQSPSNKVTEKGKDVELRCDPISGHTALYWYRQSLGQGLEFLIYFQGNSAPDKSGLPSDRFSAERTGGSVSTLTIQRTQQEDSAVYLCASSQRTGGEKLFFGSGTQLSVL.

The rearrangement links TRBV7-6 to TRBJ1-6; perhaps TRBD1 as D (5 bases). Between the trimmed V and J ends, which lost 1 base and 8 bases, there was a span of 12 bases. CDR1 is SGHVS and CDR2 is FNYEAQ in the germline V gene. This CDR3 contains 15 residues. CDR3 nucleotides: TGTGCCAGCAGCTTAGAGACAGACGCCGATTCACCCCTCCACTTT. Residues: CASSLETDADSPLHF.

The chain couples TRBV27 to TRBJ1-2; a weak D match, TRBD1 (6 bases). The length of the CDR3 is 15 residues. The germline V gene has CDR1 MNHEY and CDR2 SMNVEV (reference sequence). V lost 5 bases and J 2 bases, leaving 15 bases between the germline ends. The CDR3 reads CASSLGTNLNYGYTF. The DNA for the CDR3 is TGTGCCAGCAGTCTAGGGACAAATTTGAACTATGGCTACACCTTC.

The chain carries TRBV4-1 and TRBJ2-3; 12 bases agree with TRBD2. The germline CDR1 and CDR2 sequences are MGHRA and YSYEKL. J gave up 2 bases and V 7 bases, and 19 bases lay outside the gene matches. The CDR3 is 20 amino acids. CDR3 residues: CASTPRDPSGRVGNTDTQYF. In DNA form, the CDR3 reads TGCGCCAGCACTCCGCGCGACCCTAGCGGGAGGGTTGGAAACACAGATACGCAGTATTTT.

The gene calls are TRBV13 and TRBJ1-1; unclear D gene. Trimming removed 2 bases at V and 1 base at J, with 8 bases between. Germline CDR1 and CDR2: PRHDT and FYEKMQ (reference sequence). The CDR3 is 14 amino acids. Here the CDR3 reads CASSLLAGNTEAFF. CDR3 nucleotide sequence: TGTGCCAGCAGCTTACTTGCCGGGAACACTGAAGCTTTCTTT.

The V and J genes are TRBV5-1 and TRBJ2-3; 9 bases fit TRBD2. The V gene end was trimmed by 0 bases and the J gene end by 1 base; junction bases not matched to a gene: 6. CDR1 is SGHRS and CDR2 is YFSETQ in the germline V gene. The CDR3 runs 17 residues. The CDR3 protein is CASSLVGGRARTDTQYF. The DNA for the CDR3 is TGCGCCAGCAGCTTGGTCGGCGGGAGGGCCCGCACAGATACGCAGTATTTT.

J is TRBJ2-1 and V is TRBV4-2; tentative D call: TRBD1 (6 bases). This CDR3 is 21 amino acids long. The V end was cut by 4 bases, the J end by 5 bases, with 33 bases between. Germline V gene data show CDR1 as LGHNA and CDR2 as YNFKEQ. Here the CDR3 reads CASSRKLTGPVGQQGNNEQFF. CDR3 DNA sequence: TGTGCCAGCAGCCGAAAGTTGACCGGACCGGTTGGGCAACAGGGCAACAATGAGCAGTTCTTC.

This rearrangement joins TRBV6-5 to TRBJ1-5, with 10 bases fitting TRBD1. CDR1 and CDR2 from the germline V gene are MNHEY and SVGAGI. The CDR3 is 14 residues long. The ends lost 6 bases at V and 4 bases at J; junction bases unmatched: 3. The CDR3 DNA reads as TGTGCCAGCAGAAAGGGACAGGGGAATCAGCCCCAGCATTTT. It codes for CASRKGQGNQPQHF.

The genes are TRBV28 and TRBJ2-7; D might be TRBD1 (6 bases). V shed 5 bases and J shed 3 bases, with 11 bases lying between them. Germline values: CDR1 MDHEN, CDR2 SYDVKM. The CDR3 consists of 13 residues. Here the CDR3 DNA reads TGTGCCAGCAGTGGACAGCCCTACTACGAGCAGTACTTC. Encoded protein: CASSGQPYYEQYF.

The chain links TRBV7-9 to TRBJ1-1; the D gene is possibly TRBD1 (6 bases). The CDR3 spans 15 residues. Trimming took 7 bases from V and 2 from J, leaving 17 bases between them. CDR1 is SEHNR, CDR2 FQNEAQ, per germline (reference sequence). CDR3 bases: TGTGCCAGCACCCCGCGGTCAGGGGCCAACACTGAAGCTTTCTTT. It specifies CASTPRSGANTEAFF.